One sample yielded the 5 T cell receptor beta chains listed below, sequenced in a study of cytomegalovirus exposure and HLA in healthy donors. This PCR relied on a set of 60 Vbeta primers and 13 Jbeta primers. Data came from immunoSEQ multiplex PCR; TCRdb stores just in-frame clones and leaves some out. The data show roughly 120,000 clones, roughly 80% seen once. The sample was PBMCs. Receptors were obtained from a man aged 25-40 years in good health and CMV-seropositive.

This sequence joins TRBV11-2 and TRBJ2-4, with D unresolved. This CDR3 is built from 13 residues. Trimming removed 2 bases from V and 5 bases from J, with 7 bases in between. Germline V gene sequence: CDR1 SGHAT, CDR2 FQNNGV. CDR3 residues: CASSLTPENIQYF. The CDR3 DNA follows: TGTGCCAGCAGCTTAACACCCGAAAACATTCAGTACTTC.

This chain uses TRBV28 with TRBJ2-1, with 10 bases matching TRBD2. From germline, CDR1 is MDHEN and CDR2 SYDVKM. This CDR3 is built from 16 residues. V dropped 6 bases and J dropped 0; count of bases not matched to a gene: 5. The CDR3 sequence: CASSGLAASSYNEQFF. The CDR3 DNA reads TGTGCCAGCAGCGGACTAGCGGCCAGCTCCTACAATGAGCAGTTCTTC.

The V and J genes are TRBV6-1 and TRBJ1-4; D gene unclear. This CDR3 spans 16 amino acids. CDR1 and CDR2 from the germline V gene are MNHNS and SASEGT. Trimming left V 3 bases short and J 4 bases short, with 15 bases between. The DNA for the CDR3 is TGTGCCAGCAGTGATCCCAGGCTTTCGGATAATGAAAAACTGTTTTTT. Protein: CASSDPRLSDNEKLFF.

The chain is built from TRBV7-2 and TRBJ1-6, with 9 bases identical to TRBD1. With 4 bases clipped from V and 14 bases from J, the junction kept 9 bases outside the gene matches. Germline loops: CDR1 SGHTA, CDR2 FQGNSA. The CDR3 totals 14 residues. The chain's CDR3 is CASSSGTGSFTLHF. In DNA, the CDR3 is TGTGCCAGCAGCTCCGGGACAGGGTCATTCACCCTCCACTTT. Variable domain in full (rest from reference TRBV7-2 and TRBJ1-6): GAGVSQSPSNKVTEKGKDVELRCDPISGHTALYWYRQSLGQGLEFLIYFQGNSAPDKSGLPSDRFSAERTGGSVSTLTIQRTQQEDSAVYLCASSSGTGSFTLHFGNGTRLTVT.

This chain joins TRBV7-7 and TRBJ2-3; TRBD2 agrees at 12 bases. V lost 6 bases, J lost 2 bases, and 6 bases stayed unmatched. The CDR3 has 16 amino acids. In germline, CDR1 is SSHAT, CDR2 FNYEAQ (reference sequence). The CDR3 here is CASSPGLAGSTDTQYF. The CDR3 DNA reads as TGTGCCAGCAGTCCCGGACTAGCGGGGTCCACAGATACGCAGTATTTT. Full variable domain (outside the CDR3, taken from reference TRBV7-7 and TRBJ2-3): GAGVSQSPRYKVTKRGQDVTLRCDPISSHATLYWYQQALGQGPEFLTYFNYEAQPDKSGLPSDRFSAERPEGSISTLTIQRTEQRDSAMYRCASSPGLAGSTDTQYFGPGTRLTVL.